Shown below are 11 T cell receptor beta chains from a single sample sequenced in a study of T cell repertoires in cytomegalovirus infection. TCRdb re-called the reads with MiXCR, one entry per CDR3 protein. The sample has fewer than 550,000 distinct CDR3 sequences; approximately 15% are singletons. Sequencing input: CD8+ T cells from PBMCs. Receptors originate from a human donor in good health (CMV status not recorded). Some clones in this sample may be carry-over from other donors' samples.

This clonotype was seen more than once but under ten times. The chain joins TRBV15 to TRBJ1-5; D is unclear. The CDR3 is 16 amino acids. CDR1 is LNHNV, CDR2 YYDKDF, per germline (reference sequence). V was cut by 5 bases and J by 0 bases, with 14 bases left in between. DNA for the CDR3: TGTGCCACCAGCTCTACCGACGGTTATAGCAATCAGCCCCAGCATTTT. Residues: CATSSTDGYSNQPQHF. Combining the CDR3 with reference TRBV15 and TRBJ1-5 gives the whole variable domain DAMVIQNPRYQVTQFGKPVTLSCSQTLNHNVMYWYQQKSSQAPKLLFHYYDKDFNNEADTPDNFQSRRPNTSFCFLDIRSPGLGDTAMYLCATSSTDGYSNQPQHFGDGTRLSIL.

The table lists this clonotype with many counts. V and J are TRBV25-1 and TRBJ1-2; unclear D gene. Trimming took 8 bases from V and 0 from J, leaving 10 bases between them. Germline V gene data show CDR1 as MGHDK and CDR2 as SYGVNS. The CDR3 totals 13 residues. The CDR3 DNA follows: TGTGCCAGCGGCACAGAATCTAACTATGGCTACACCTTC. Translating it yields CASGTESNYGYTF.

The rearrangement joins TRBV5-1 to TRBJ2-3; 8 bases map to TRBD2. The J segment lost 3 bases and the V segment lost 0 bases, leaving 6 bases of the junction unmatched. The CDR3 is 16 residues long. Looked up from germline, CDR1 is SGHRS and CDR2 is YFSETQ. CDR3 sequence (DNA): TGCGCCAGCAGCTTGGATTCGGGAGGGCTGACAGATACGCAGTATTTT. Its protein product is CASSLDSGGLTDTQYF.

This clonotype was observed many times. The chain uses TRBV19 and TRBJ2-3, with D perhaps being TRBD1 or TRBD2 (5 bases each). Between the trimmed V and J ends, which lost 7 bases and 0 bases, there was a span of 20 bases. Germline loops: CDR1 LNHDA, CDR2 SQIVND (reference sequence). This CDR3 spans 17 amino acids. Here the CDR3 reads CASNEYFWDGSTDTQYF. The CDR3 DNA reads TGTGCCAGTAATGAGTATTTCTGGGACGGTAGCACAGATACGCAGTATTTT.

This clonotype appeared a few times. This rearrangement joins TRBV5-6 to TRBJ2-7, with no clear D. CDR1 is SGHDT, CDR2 YYEEEE, per germline. The CDR3 has 13 amino acids. Trimming left V 6 bases short and J 3 bases short, with 13 bases between. Here the CDR3 DNA reads TGTGCCAGCACCACGGGCCGTGGCTACGAGCAGTACTTC. It codes for CASTTGRGYEQYF.

This clonotype was seen ten or more times. The CDR3 DNA is TGTGCCAGCAGCCCATTTAGCGGGAGAGTCAATGAGCAGTTCTTC. Translated, it gives CASSPFSGRVNEQFF. The rearrangement uses TRBV11-2 and TRBJ2-1, with 9 bases identical to TRBD2. The V and J ends lost 5 bases and 6 bases, in that order; junction bases with no gene match: 8. Per germline, CDR1 SGHAT and CDR2 FQNNGV. CDR3 length: 15 residues.

This clonotype was observed a few times. The J gene is TRBJ2-7, the V gene TRBV2, with unresolved D. The germline gives CDR1 SNHLY, CDR2 FYNNEI. The CDR3 loop spans 13 amino acids. V gave up 11 bases and J gave up 0 bases, with 14 bases separating them. CDR3 bases: TGTGCCGGCCGAAGACCTCCCTCCTACGAGCAGTACTTC. Translating gives CAGRRPPSYEQYF.

This clonotype was seen repeatedly, ten times or more. The chain employs TRBV6-6 and TRBJ1-5; D perhaps matches TRBD1 (6 bases). The CDR3 length is 14 residues. Germline V gene lookup returns CDR1 MNHNY and CDR2 SVGAGI (reference sequence). The V gene lost 4 bases and the J gene lost 7 bases, with 14 bases spanning the gap. The CDR3 here is CASSSRRGGQPQHF. In DNA, the CDR3 is TGTGCCAGCAGTTCCCGCAGGGGTGGACAGCCCCAGCATTTT.

This clonotype turned up a few times. The CDR3, as DNA: TGTGCCAGCGGACAAGCGGGCTACAATGAGCAGTTCTTC. Its protein product is CASGQAGYNEQFF. The chain employs TRBV27 and TRBJ2-1; D is perhaps TRBD2 (6 bases). The germline V gene encodes CDR1 MNHEY and CDR2 SMNVEV (reference sequence). Trimming removed 8 bases from V and 3 bases from J, with 11 bases in between. The CDR3 is 13 amino acids.

The chain combines TRBV4-1 with TRBJ2-1; no clear D gene. This CDR3 has 14 amino acids. Germline V gene data show CDR1 as MGHRA and CDR2 as YSYEKL. V was cut by 4 bases and J by 5 bases, with 12 bases left in between. CDR3 residues: CASSPLAPNNEQFF. The CDR3 DNA sequence: TGCGCCAGCAGCCCCCTCGCGCCCAACAATGAGCAGTTCTTC.

This clonotype occurred a few times. The chain combines TRBV29-1 with TRBJ1-2; D perhaps matches TRBD1 (5 bases). Germline V lookup: CDR1 SQVTM, CDR2 ANQGSEA. The CDR3 covers 15 residues. V gave up 2 bases and J gave up 8 bases, with 21 bases separating them. CDR3 amino acids: CSVEMAYGAGYGYTF. CDR3 nucleotides: TGCAGCGTTGAAATGGCGTACGGGGCAGGCTACGGCTACACCTTC.